A selection of T cell receptor beta chains follows, all from one sample in a study of blood T cell repertoires in COVID-19. Repertoires were generated with immunoSEQ multiplex PCR, while TCRdb's copy carries only in-frame clones and drops some. The data hold 30,000 to 35,000 clones, with nearly 90% observed a single time. The sample was peripheral blood. The receptor source for this set is a man at least 80 years old with acute or convalescent COVID-19. Each CDR3 is given with its conserved first and last residue. D genes are given only for firm matches. A clone size is listed for some rows: how often the clone was seen (once, few, many), or a class if it is expanded.

J gene: TRBJ2-4
D gene: -
clone size: -
V gene: TRBV18
CDR3 length: 14
CDR3 protein: CASSETSGRSIQYF
CDR3 DNA: TGTGCCAGCTCAGAAACCTCGGGGAGGTCGATTCAGTACTTC

J gene: TRBJ2-1
D gene: -
clone size: -
V gene: TRBV7-2
CDR3 length: 14
CDR3 protein: CASSSDGTYNEQFF
CDR3 DNA: TGTGCCAGCAGTTCAGACGGGACCTACAATGAGCAGTTCTTC

J gene: TRBJ1-5
D gene: TRBD1
clone size: -
V gene: TRBV2
CDR3 length: 15
CDR3 protein: CASGTGALSDQPQHF
CDR3 DNA: TGTGCCAGCGGAACAGGGGCCCTTAGCGATCAGCCCCAGCATTTT

J gene: TRBJ1-3
D gene: -
clone size: -
V gene: TRBV12-3/TRBV12-4
CDR3 length: 13
CDR3 protein: CASSSFSRGTIYF
CDR3 DNA: TGTGCCAGCAGTTCTTTCTCCCGAGGCACCATATATTTT

J gene: TRBJ1-2
D gene: -
clone size: -
V gene: TRBV19
CDR3 length: 12
CDR3 protein: CASTPGEGGYTF
CDR3 DNA: TGTGCCAGTACCCCGGGTGAAGGTGGCTACACCTTC

J gene: TRBJ2-7
D gene: -
clone size: -
V gene: TRBV13
CDR3 length: 13
CDR3 protein: CASSFGSSYEQYF
CDR3 DNA: TGTGCCAGCAGCTTCGGTTCCTCCTACGAGCAGTACTTC

J gene: TRBJ2-7
D gene: TRBD1
clone size: -
V gene: TRBV6-5
CDR3 length: 14
CDR3 protein: CASKRTGSSYEQYF
CDR3 DNA: TGTGCCAGCAAGAGGACAGGGAGCTCCTACGAGCAGTACTTC

J gene: TRBJ1-3
D gene: -
clone size: few
V gene: TRBV5-1
CDR3 length: 16
CDR3 protein: CASSTNRAPSGNTIYF
CDR3 DNA: TGCGCCAGCAGCACTAACAGGGCCCCCTCTGGAAACACCATATATTTT

J gene: TRBJ2-3
D gene: -
clone size: -
V gene: TRBV3-1/TRBV3-2
CDR3 length: 12
CDR3 protein: CASSPSTDTQYF
CDR3 DNA: TGTGCCAGCAGCCCCTCCACAGATACGCAGTATTTT

J gene: TRBJ2-7
D gene: TRBD2
clone size: -
V gene: TRBV4-1
CDR3 length: 16
CDR3 protein: CASSQDFTSGRFEQYF
CDR3 DNA: TGCGCCAGCAGCCAGGACTTTACTAGCGGGAGGTTCGAGCAGTACTTC

J gene: TRBJ2-7
D gene: -
clone size: -
V gene: TRBV3-1/TRBV3-2
CDR3 length: 12
CDR3 protein: CASSQERDEQYF
CDR3 DNA: TGTGCCAGCAGCCAAGAGAGGGACGAGCAGTACTTC

J gene: TRBJ1-2
D gene: -
clone size: once
V gene: TRBV5-4
CDR3 length: 13
CDR3 protein: CASSPGWGLRYTF
CDR3 DNA: TGTGCCAGCAGTCCAGGCTGGGGGCTTCGCTACACCTTC

J gene: TRBJ2-7
D gene: TRBD1
clone size: -
V gene: TRBV5-4
CDR3 length: 15
CDR3 protein: CASSLGQGFHYEQYF
CDR3 DNA: TGTGCCAGCAGCTTGGGACAGGGGTTTCATTACGAGCAGTACTTC

J gene: TRBJ1-3
D gene: -
clone size: -
V gene: TRBV19
CDR3 length: 16
CDR3 protein: CASSIFPTSSGNTIYF
CDR3 DNA: TGTGCCAGTAGTATATTCCCGACATCCTCTGGAAACACCATATATTTT

J gene: TRBJ1-4
D gene: -
clone size: once
V gene: TRBV3-1/TRBV3-2
CDR3 length: 17
CDR3 protein: CASSQGPGGVANEKLFF
CDR3 DNA: TGTGCCAGCAGCCAGGGCCCTGGAGGGGTCGCTAATGAAAAACTGTTTTTT

J gene: TRBJ1-3
D gene: -
clone size: -
V gene: TRBV5-1
CDR3 length: 20
CDR3 protein: CASSLIPLGGIADSGNTIYF
CDR3 DNA: TGCGCCAGCAGCTTGATCCCCCTGGGAGGCATCGCCGACTCTGGAAACACCATATATTTT

J gene: TRBJ1-5
D gene: -
clone size: -
V gene: TRBV7-2
CDR3 length: 15
CDR3 protein: CASSLAGGGDQPQHF
CDR3 DNA: TGTGCCAGCAGCTTAGCGGGGGGAGGCGATCAGCCCCAGCATTTT

J gene: TRBJ1-5
D gene: -
clone size: -
V gene: TRBV18
CDR3 length: 15
CDR3 protein: CASSPSGGSNQPQHF
CDR3 DNA: TGTGCCAGCTCACCCTCCGGGGGTAGCAATCAGCCCCAGCATTTT

J gene: TRBJ1-2
D gene: TRBD1
clone size: -
V gene: TRBV30
CDR3 length: 15
CDR3 protein: CAWSVGPTGRYGYTF
CDR3 DNA: TGTGCCTGGAGTGTAGGACCGACAGGGAGATATGGCTACACCTTC

J gene: TRBJ2-3
D gene: TRBD1
clone size: -
V gene: TRBV6-5
CDR3 length: 15
CDR3 protein: CASIKYRGSTDTQYF
CDR3 DNA: TGTGCCAGCATCAAGTACAGGGGTAGCACAGATACGCAGTATTTT

J gene: TRBJ1-2
D gene: -
clone size: -
V gene: TRBV5-1
CDR3 length: 14
CDR3 protein: CASSLQGSVYGYTF
CDR3 DNA: TGCGCCAGCAGCCTCCAGGGGAGTGTCTATGGCTACACCTTC

J gene: TRBJ1-3
D gene: TRBD1
clone size: -
V gene: TRBV30
CDR3 length: 15
CDR3 protein: CAWSLLDRDGNTIYF
CDR3 DNA: TGTGCCTGGTCCCTCTTAGACAGGGATGGGAACACCATATATTTT